This entry lists 6 T cell receptor beta chains sequenced from one sample in a study of cytomegalovirus exposure and HLA in healthy donors. It was with 60 Vbeta and 13 Jbeta primers that the PCR ran. Method: immunoSEQ multiplex PCR; TCRdb's copy keeps in-frame clones and lacks some. Of 150,000 to 200,000 clones in the sample, around 84% are singletons; the top ten hold 5% to 7%. Sequencing was done on a sample of PBMCs. The receptors stem from a man aged 45 to 65 in good health and CMV-seropositive.

There are a few counts of this clone. The chain carries TRBV18 and TRBJ2-1; TRBD1 matches at 7 bases. CDR1 and CDR2 (germline): KGHSH, LQKENI. The length of the CDR3 is 17 residues. Unmatched junction bases numbered 9, after V lost 3 bases and J lost 1 base. CDR3 residues: CASSPRDRATSYNEQFF. The CDR3 DNA follows: TGTGCCAGCTCACCGCGCGACAGGGCCACGTCCTACAATGAGCAGTTCTTC.

This sequence joins TRBV19 and TRBJ2-1; 8 bases map to TRBD1. V lost 5 bases, J lost 2 bases, and 5 bases stayed unmatched. This CDR3 is 15 amino acids long. CDR1 is LNHDA, CDR2 SQIVND, per germline (reference sequence). CDR3 nucleotides: TGTGCCAGTAGTGTGTACAGGGGGGCCTACAATGAGCAGTTCTTC. Amino acids: CASSVYRGAYNEQFF.

The rearrangement uses TRBV2 and TRBJ2-7, with D perhaps TRBD1 (5 bases). Germline V gene sequence: CDR1 SNHLY, CDR2 FYNNEI. The CDR3 contains 12 residues. Trimming shortened V by 1 base and J by 6 bases, and 7 bases separated the two germline ends. CDR3: CASSEVGPEQYF. The DNA for the CDR3 is TGTGCCAGCAGTGAAGTGGGGCCCGAGCAGTACTTC. The full variable domain, rest sourced from reference TRBV2 and TRBJ2-7, is EPEVTQTPSHQVTQMGQEVILRCVPISNHLYFYWYRQILGQKVEFLVSFYNNEISEKSEIFDDQFSVERPDGSNFTLKIRSTKLEDSAMYFCASSEVGPEQYFGPGTRLTVT.

The chain links TRBV2 to TRBJ2-5, with 16 bases lining up with TRBD2. V trimming: 3 bases; J trimming: 2 bases; junction bases outside the gene matches: 6. The CDR3 runs 18 residues. Germline assignment: CDR1 SNHLY and CDR2 FYNNEI. Here the CDR3 reads CASSDRGLAGGIQETQYF. CDR3 sequence (DNA): TGTGCCAGCAGTGACAGGGGACTAGCGGGAGGGATTCAAGAGACCCAGTACTTC. Full variable domain (missing parts from reference TRBV2 and TRBJ2-5): EPEVTQTPSHQVTQMGQEVILRCVPISNHLYFYWYRQILGQKVEFLVSFYNNEISEKSEIFDDQFSVERPDGSNFTLKIRSTKLEDSAMYFCASSDRGLAGGIQETQYFGPGTRLLVL.

The chain joins TRBV6-1 to TRBJ2-1; maybe TRBD1 (6 bases). CDR3 length: 12 amino acids. The ends were cut back, 8 bases at V and 10 bases at J, with 15 bases in the middle. From germline, CDR1 is MNHNS and CDR2 SASEGT. The CDR3 spells CASGFRGDEQFF. CDR3 in DNA: TGTGCCAGCGGGTTCAGGGGCGACGAGCAGTTCTTC.

J is TRBJ2-7 and V is TRBV9; a weak D match, TRBD1 (5 bases). CDR1 and CDR2 (germline): SGDLS, YYNGEE. This CDR3 comprises 16 residues. The V and J ends lost 2 bases and 5 bases respectively, with 20 bases between them. This CDR3 is CASSVSRQTPPDEQYF. In DNA form, the CDR3 reads TGTGCCAGCAGCGTTTCGCGACAGACTCCTCCAGACGAGCAGTACTTC.